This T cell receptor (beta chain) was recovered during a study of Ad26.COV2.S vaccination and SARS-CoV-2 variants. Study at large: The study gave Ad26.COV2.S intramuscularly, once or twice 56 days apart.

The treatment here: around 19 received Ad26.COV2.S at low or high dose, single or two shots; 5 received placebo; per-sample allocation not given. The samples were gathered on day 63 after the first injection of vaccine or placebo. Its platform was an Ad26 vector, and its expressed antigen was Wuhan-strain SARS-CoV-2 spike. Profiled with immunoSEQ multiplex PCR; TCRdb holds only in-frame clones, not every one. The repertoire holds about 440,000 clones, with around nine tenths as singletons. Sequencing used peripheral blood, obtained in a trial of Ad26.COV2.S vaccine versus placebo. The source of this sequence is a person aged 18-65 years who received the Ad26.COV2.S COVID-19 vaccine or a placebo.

DNA of the CDR3: TGTGCCTGGAGTGCAGGTACTACCTACGAGCAGTACTTC. This gives the protein CAWSAGTTYEQYF. The chain recombines TRBV30 with TRBJ2-7; D gene ambiguous. The CDR3 is 13 residues long. Germline V CDR1 and CDR2: GTSNPN, SVGIG (reference sequence). Trimming shortened V by 1 base and J by 2 bases, and 9 bases separated the two germline ends.